Below are 13 T cell receptor beta chains sequenced from a single sample in a study of blood T cell repertoires in COVID-19. Clones were read by immunoSEQ multiplex PCR, and TCRdb kept only the in-frame ones, dropping some. This table has 200,000 or so clones, more than 65% appearing once. The specimen was peripheral blood. The receptors originated from a man aged 40-49 years who had recovered from COVID-19.

This clone was seen once. The rearrangement uses TRBV6-6 and TRBJ1-3, with 8 bases lining up with TRBD1. V was clipped by 5 bases and J by 0 bases; unmatched bases: 6. Germline values: CDR1 MNHNY, CDR2 SVGAGI (reference sequence). CDR3 length: 16 residues. CDR3 amino acids: CASSTTGVFSGNTIYF. The CDR3 DNA reads as TGTGCCAGCAGTACGACAGGGGTCTTCTCTGGAAACACCATATATTTT.

This clone was observed a handful of times. This chain uses TRBV19 with TRBJ2-1; a possible D gene is TRBD1 (6 bases). CDR3 length equals 14 residues. V lost 5 bases to trimming and J lost 7 bases, with 15 bases between them. Germline V lookup: CDR1 LNHDA, CDR2 SQIVND (reference sequence). CDR3 in amino acids: CASSGVDRRNEQFF. For the CDR3, the DNA is TGTGCCAGTAGTGGGGTCGACAGGCGGAATGAGCAGTTCTTC.

The chain joins TRBV2 to TRBJ1-5, with 7 positions matching TRBD1. The CDR3 runs 13 residues. In germline, CDR1 is SNHLY, CDR2 FYNNEI. V dropped 6 bases and J dropped 5; count of bases not matched to a gene: 4. The chain's CDR3 is CASRFTGDQPQHF. Here the CDR3 DNA reads TGTGCCAGCAGATTCACAGGGGATCAGCCCCAGCATTTT.

Worth noting for this clone: The identical CDR3 is also encoded by other nucleotide sequences in the sample. The chain links TRBV5-1 to TRBJ1-1, with TRBD1 identical over 8 bases. Germline loops: CDR1 SGHRS, CDR2 YFSETQ. CDR3 size: 14 residues. After removal of 4 bases from V and 5 bases from J, the junction contained 7 bases not matched to a gene. The CDR3 DNA is TGCGCCAGCAGCGGCCAGGGGGCTGGTACTGAAGCTTTCTTT. Amino acid sequence: CASSGQGAGTEAFF.

The gene calls are TRBV5-1 and TRBJ2-2; 9 bases agree with TRBD1. Germline assignment: CDR1 SGHRS and CDR2 YFSETQ. Trimming at V came to 2 bases and at J to 5 bases, leaving 4 bases not matched to a gene. CDR3 length: 15 amino acids. CDR3 in DNA: TGCGCCAGCAGCTTACAGGGGGCCGAGACCGGGGAGCTGTTTTTT. Protein sequence: CASSLQGAETGELFF.

V gene TRBV6-5 combines with J gene TRBJ2-6, with D perhaps TRBD1 (5 bases). The CDR3 has 15 amino acids. V lost 6 bases and J lost 2, with 11 bases in between. In germline, CDR1 is MNHEY, CDR2 SVGAGI. The CDR3, as DNA: TGTGCCAGCAGCCCACAGGATACTGGGGCCAACGTCCTGACTTTC. It is translated as CASSPQDTGANVLTF.

The J gene is TRBJ2-5, the V gene TRBV3-1 (or the pseudogene TRBV3-2), with 8 bases matching TRBD2. Germline values: CDR1 LGHDT, CDR2 YNNKEL (reference sequence). This CDR3 contains 15 residues. The ends lost 1 base at V and 5 bases at J; junction bases unmatched: 6. The CDR3 DNA sequence: TGTGCCAGCAGCCAAGGAGCGGGAGAGGAGGAGACCCAGTACTTC. It yields the protein CASSQGAGEEETQYF.

This sequence joins TRBV19 and TRBJ2-7; maybe TRBD1 (6 bases). CDR1 LNHDA and CDR2 SQIVND come from the germline V gene (reference sequence). The CDR3 consists of 16 residues. Between the trimmed V and J ends, which lost 4 bases and 4 bases, there was a span of 20 bases. The CDR3 loop is CASSTSSRTVYYEQYF. The CDR3 coding sequence is TGTGCCAGTAGTACCTCTTCACGGACAGTGTATTACGAGCAGTACTTC.

The genes are TRBV5-6 and TRBJ2-2; no reliable D call. The length of the CDR3 is 16 residues. Trimming removed 4 bases at V and 6 bases at J, with 19 bases between. Germline V lookup: CDR1 SGHDT, CDR2 YYEEEE. The CDR3 DNA reads as TGTGCCAGCAGCGCGCCCCTGAGGCTAGGCGCCGGGGAGCTGTTTTTT. Translated: CASSAPLRLGAGELFF.

This rearrangement joins TRBV6-1 to TRBJ2-5; TRBD2 aligns across 7 bases. Germline CDR1 and CDR2: MNHNS and SASEGT. The V segment lost 0 bases and the J segment 5 bases; nucleotides outside the gene matches: 3. This CDR3 has 14 residues. CDR3 amino acids: CASSEARGWETQYF. The CDR3 nucleotides are TGTGCCAGCAGTGAAGCGCGGGGGTGGGAGACCCAGTACTTC.

The chain recombines TRBV12-5 with TRBJ2-5; possible D gene TRBD1, 6 bases. V lost 6 bases, J lost 1 base, and 18 bases lay in between. The germline V gene has CDR1 LGHNT and CDR2 FRNRAP. The CDR3 is 16 amino acids. The CDR3 DNA reads as TGTGCTAGTGGCTCCCCGGACAGCTCAACCCAAGAGACCCAGTACTTC. Its protein product is CASGSPDSSTQETQYF.

This clone was observed a few times. V and J are TRBV2 and TRBJ1-1; D is unclear. Trimming removed 9 bases from V and 1 base from J, with 9 bases in between. The CDR3 loop spans 12 amino acids. Germline V gives CDR1 SNHLY, CDR2 FYNNEI. CDR3 loop: CASGRENTEAFF. The CDR3 region has the DNA TGTGCCAGTGGTCGGGAGAACACTGAAGCTTTCTTT.

The gene calls are TRBV4-3 and TRBJ2-3; TRBD2 aligns across 12 bases. V was pared by 4 bases and J by 5 bases, with 13 bases of the junction left unmatched. The CDR3 consists of 18 residues. Looked up from germline, CDR1 is LGHNA and CDR2 is YSLEER. The CDR3 sequence: CASSPSGSTSGGVDTQYF. The CDR3 DNA sequence: TGCGCCAGCAGCCCAAGCGGGTCGACTAGCGGGGGAGTAGATACGCAGTATTTT.